What follows is one T cell receptor (beta chain) and its context. This sample stems from a study of cytomegalovirus exposure and HLA in healthy donors. Study information: The Caucasian-associated ancestry cluster contained approximately 81% of the roughly 400 genotyped donors.

PCR was performed using 60 Vbeta and 13 Jbeta primers. Sequencing used immunoSEQ multiplex PCR; TCRdb keeps in-frame clones, though not all of them. The data show roughly 170,000 clones, roughly 80% seen once. The germline V gene encodes CDR1 MNHEY and CDR2 SMNVEV (reference sequence). V gave up 5 bases and J gave up 4 bases, with 17 bases separating them. The CDR3 is 15 residues long. This receptor was obtained from a man in his late teens or twenties in good health and CMV-seronegative. The chain combines TRBV27 with TRBJ1-2, with D uncertain. The source material was PBMCs. The DNA for the CDR3 is TGTGCCAGCAGTCCCCGGGAGCAGACACGCTATGGCTACACCTTC. Translation gives CASSPREQTRYGYTF.